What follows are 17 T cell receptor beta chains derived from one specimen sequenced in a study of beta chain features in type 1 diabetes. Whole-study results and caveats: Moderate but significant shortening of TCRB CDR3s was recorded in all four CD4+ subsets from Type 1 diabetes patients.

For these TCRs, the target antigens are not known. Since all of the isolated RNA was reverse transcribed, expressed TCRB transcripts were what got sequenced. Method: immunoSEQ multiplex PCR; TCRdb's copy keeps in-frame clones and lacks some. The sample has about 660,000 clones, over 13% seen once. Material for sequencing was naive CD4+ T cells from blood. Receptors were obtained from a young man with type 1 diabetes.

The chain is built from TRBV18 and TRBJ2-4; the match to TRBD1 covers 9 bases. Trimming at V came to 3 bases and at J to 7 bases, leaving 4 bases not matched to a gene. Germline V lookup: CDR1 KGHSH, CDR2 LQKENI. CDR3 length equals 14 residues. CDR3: CASSPPTGGNIQYF. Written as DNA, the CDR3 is TGTGCCAGCTCACCGCCTACAGGGGGCAACATTCAGTACTTC.

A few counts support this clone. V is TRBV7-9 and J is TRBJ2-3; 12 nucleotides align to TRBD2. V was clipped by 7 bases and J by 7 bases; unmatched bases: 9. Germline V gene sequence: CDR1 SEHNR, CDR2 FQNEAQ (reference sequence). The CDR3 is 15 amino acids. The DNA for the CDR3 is TGTGCCAGCAACCAAGTACTAGCGGGGGGAAATACGCAGTATTTT. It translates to CASNQVLAGGNTQYF. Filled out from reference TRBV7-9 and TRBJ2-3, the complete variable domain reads DTGVSQNPRHKITKRGQNVTFRCDPISEHNRLYWYRQTLGQGPEFLTYFQNEAQLEKSRLLSDRFSAERPKGSFSTLEIQRTEQGDSAMYLCASNQVLAGGNTQYFGPGTRLTVL.

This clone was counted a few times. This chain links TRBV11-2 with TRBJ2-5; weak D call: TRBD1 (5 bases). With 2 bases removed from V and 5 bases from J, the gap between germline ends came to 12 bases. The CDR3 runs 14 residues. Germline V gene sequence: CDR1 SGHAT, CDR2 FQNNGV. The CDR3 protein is CASSLNVAGETQYF. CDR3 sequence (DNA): TGTGCCAGCAGCTTAAACGTTGCAGGGGAGACCCAGTACTTC.

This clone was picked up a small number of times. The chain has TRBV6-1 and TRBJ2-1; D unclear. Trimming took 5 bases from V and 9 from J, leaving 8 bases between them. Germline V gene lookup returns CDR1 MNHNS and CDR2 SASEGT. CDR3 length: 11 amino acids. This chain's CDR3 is CASSTRTEQFF. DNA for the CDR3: TGTGCCAGCAGTACAAGGACTGAGCAGTTCTTC.

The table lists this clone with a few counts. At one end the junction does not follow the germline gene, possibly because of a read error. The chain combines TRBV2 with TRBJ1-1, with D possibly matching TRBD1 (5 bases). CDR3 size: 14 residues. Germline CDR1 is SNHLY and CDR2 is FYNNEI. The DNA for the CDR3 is TGTGCCAGCAGGGAAGGGGCCTGGAACACTGAAGCTTTCTTT. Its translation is CASREGAWNTEAFF.

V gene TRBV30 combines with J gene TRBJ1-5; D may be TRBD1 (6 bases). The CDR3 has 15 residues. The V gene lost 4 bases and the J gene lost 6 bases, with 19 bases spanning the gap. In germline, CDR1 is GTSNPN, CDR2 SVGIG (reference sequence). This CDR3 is CAWTIQGMKGQPQHF. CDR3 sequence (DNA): TGTGCCTGGACCATACAGGGAATGAAGGGTCAGCCCCAGCATTTT. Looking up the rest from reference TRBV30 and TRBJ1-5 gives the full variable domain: SQTIHQWPATLVQPVGSPLSLECTVEGTSNPNLYWYRQAAGRGLQLLFYSVGIGQISSEVPQNLSASRPQDRQFILSSKKLLLSDSGFYLCAWTIQGMKGQPQHFGDGTRLSIL.

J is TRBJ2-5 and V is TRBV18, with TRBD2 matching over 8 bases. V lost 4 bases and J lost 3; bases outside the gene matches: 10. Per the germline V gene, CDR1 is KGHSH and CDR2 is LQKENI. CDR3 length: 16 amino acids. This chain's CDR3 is CASSRDQAGAEETQYF. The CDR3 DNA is TGTGCCAGCTCACGGGACCAAGCGGGGGCGGAAGAGACCCAGTACTTC.

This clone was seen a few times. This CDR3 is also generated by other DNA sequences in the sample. CDR3 sequence (DNA): TGTGCCAGTAGTGTTCAGGGTAACACTGAAGCTTTCTTT. This sequence encodes CASSVQGNTEAFF. The V gene is TRBV19, the J gene TRBJ1-1; D is possibly TRBD1 (5 bases). Germline lookup yields CDR1 LNHDA and CDR2 SQIVND (reference sequence). V was shortened by 5 bases and J by 2 bases, with 9 bases between the two germline ends. The CDR3 is made up of 13 amino acids.

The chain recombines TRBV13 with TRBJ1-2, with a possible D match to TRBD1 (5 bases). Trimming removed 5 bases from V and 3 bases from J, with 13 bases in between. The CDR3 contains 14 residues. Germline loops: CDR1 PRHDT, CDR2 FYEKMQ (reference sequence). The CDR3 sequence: CASSARQRDYGYTF. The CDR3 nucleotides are TGTGCCAGCAGCGCCCGACAGAGAGACTATGGCTACACCTTC.

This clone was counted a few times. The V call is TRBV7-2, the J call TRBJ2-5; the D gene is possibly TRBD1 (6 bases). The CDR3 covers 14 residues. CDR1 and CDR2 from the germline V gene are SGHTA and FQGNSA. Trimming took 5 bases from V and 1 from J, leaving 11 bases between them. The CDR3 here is CASSRDRTQETQYF. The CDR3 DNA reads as TGTGCCAGCAGCCGAGACAGGACCCAAGAGACCCAGTACTTC.

Here the CDR3 DNA reads TGTGCCAGCAGTGCAGGACGCACAGATACGCAGTATTTT. It is translated as CASSAGRTDTQYF. The J gene is TRBJ2-3, the V gene TRBV2; D is unresolved. CDR1 SNHLY and CDR2 FYNNEI come from the germline V gene. The CDR3 runs 13 residues. Trimming removed 4 bases from V and 1 base from J, with 6 bases in between. Combining the CDR3 with reference TRBV2 and TRBJ2-3 gives the whole variable domain EPEVTQTPSHQVTQMGQEVILRCVPISNHLYFYWYRQILGQKVEFLVSFYNNEISEKSEIFDDQFSVERPDGSNFTLKIRSTKLEDSAMYFCASSAGRTDTQYFGPGTRLTVL.

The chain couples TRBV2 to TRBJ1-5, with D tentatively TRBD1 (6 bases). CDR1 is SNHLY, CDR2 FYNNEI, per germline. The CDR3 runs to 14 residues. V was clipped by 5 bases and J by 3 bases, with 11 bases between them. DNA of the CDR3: TGTGCCAGCAGTCCGGACAGCATCAATCAGCCCCAGCATTTT. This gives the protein CASSPDSINQPQHF.

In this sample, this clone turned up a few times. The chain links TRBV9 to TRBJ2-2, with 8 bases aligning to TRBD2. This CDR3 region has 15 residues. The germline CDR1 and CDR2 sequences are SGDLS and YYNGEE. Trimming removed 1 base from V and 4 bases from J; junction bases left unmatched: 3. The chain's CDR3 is CASSVSGGTTGELFF. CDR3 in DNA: TGTGCCAGCAGCGTATCGGGGGGGACCACCGGGGAGCTGTTTTTT.

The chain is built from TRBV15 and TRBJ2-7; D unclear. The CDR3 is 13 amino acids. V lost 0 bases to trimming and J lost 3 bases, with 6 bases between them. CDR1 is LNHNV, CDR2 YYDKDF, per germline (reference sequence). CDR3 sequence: CATSRDGHYEQYF. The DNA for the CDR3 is TGTGCCACCAGCAGAGATGGCCACTACGAGCAGTACTTC. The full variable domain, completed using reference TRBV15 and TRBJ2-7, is DAMVIQNPRYQVTQFGKPVTLSCSQTLNHNVMYWYQQKSSQAPKLLFHYYDKDFNNEADTPDNFQSRRPNTSFCFLDIRSPGLGDTAMYLCATSRDGHYEQYFGPGTRLTVT.

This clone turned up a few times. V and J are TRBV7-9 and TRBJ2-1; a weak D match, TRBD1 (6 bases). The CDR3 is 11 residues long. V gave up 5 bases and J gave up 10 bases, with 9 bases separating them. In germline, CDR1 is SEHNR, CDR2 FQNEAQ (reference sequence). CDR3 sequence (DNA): TGTGCCAGCAGCACAACAGGGGAGCAGTTCTTC. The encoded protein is CASSTTGEQFF.

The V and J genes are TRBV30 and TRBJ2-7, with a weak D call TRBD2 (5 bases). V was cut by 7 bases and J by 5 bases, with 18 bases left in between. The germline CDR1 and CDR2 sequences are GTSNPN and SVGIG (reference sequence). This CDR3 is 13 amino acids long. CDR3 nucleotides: TGTGCCTCCCGCCTCGAGGGTACCCACGAGCAGTACTTC. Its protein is CASRLEGTHEQYF.

CDR3 in DNA: TGTGCCTGGAGATTAGCGGGGACCACCGGGGAGCTGTTTTTT. Amino acids: CAWRLAGTTGELFF. This rearrangement joins TRBV30 to TRBJ2-2, with 8 bases lining up with TRBD2. CDR3 length: 14 amino acids. Germline CDR1 and CDR2: GTSNPN and SVGIG (reference sequence). V shed 3 bases and J 4 bases; nucleotides not matched to a gene: 4.